This T cell receptor (beta chain) originates from a study of cytomegalovirus exposure and HLA in healthy donors. Generated by immunoSEQ multiplex PCR, the TCRdb table keeps only in-frame clones and is missing some. The sample consists of about 340,000 clones, 86% of them appearing once. This CDR3 contains 14 residues. The ends were cut back, 3 bases at V and 5 bases at J, with 13 bases in the middle. Germline V gives CDR1 SGHNT, CDR2 YENEEA. The sample comprised PBMCs. This TCR was recovered from a woman aged 18-29 years in good health and CMV-seronegative. The chain couples TRBV11-3 to TRBJ1-1, with D perhaps TRBD1 (6 bases). CDR3 bases: TGTGCCAGCAGCTTCCAGGGGCCGGGAACTGAAGCTTTCTTT. As protein: CASSFQGPGTEAFF.